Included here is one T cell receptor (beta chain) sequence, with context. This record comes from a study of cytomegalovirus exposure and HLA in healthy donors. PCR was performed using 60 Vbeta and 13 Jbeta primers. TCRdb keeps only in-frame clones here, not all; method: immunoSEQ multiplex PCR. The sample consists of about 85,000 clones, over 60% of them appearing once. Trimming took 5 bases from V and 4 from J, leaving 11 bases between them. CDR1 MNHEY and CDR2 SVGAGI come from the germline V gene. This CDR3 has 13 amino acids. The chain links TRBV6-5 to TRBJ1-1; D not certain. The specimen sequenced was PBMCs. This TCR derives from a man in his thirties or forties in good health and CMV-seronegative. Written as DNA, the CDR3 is TGTGCCAGCAGTGGCGGTTTTGGCACTGAAGCTTTCTTT. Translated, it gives CASSGGFGTEAFF.